The 5 T cell receptor beta chains presented below share a single source sample, sequenced in a study of regulatory T cells in long-lasting Graves disease. The time point is: newly diagnosed GD, antithyroid drugs for less than 3 months. After RNA was extracted from PBMCs, the TCR library was made from it. In building TCR beta libraries, iRepertoire HTBI primers were used together with Arm-PCR of CDR3 regions. TCRdb re-called the multiplex PCR reads through MiXCR, storing one row per CDR3 protein. The table shows 360,000 or so distinct CDR3 sequences, with approximately 10% occurring only once. The data also belong to a second study, concerning T cells in Graves' hyperthyroidism and ophthalmopathy.

Source: peripheral blood mononuclear cells (PBMCs), taken at new diagnosis, from a patient treated with antithyroid drugs. Receptors originate from a woman aged 18 to 35 with Graves disease.

This clonotype was observed a few times. A much larger clonotype is one base distant, so this may be a read error. The chain employs TRBV20-1 and TRBJ1-5, with D perhaps matching TRBD1 (6 bases). Trimming shortened V by 0 bases and J by 7 bases, and 13 bases separated the two germline ends. Germline V gene lookup returns CDR1 DFQATT and CDR2 SNEGSKA (reference sequence). The CDR3 spans 14 residues. CDR3 residues: CSARDQGMHQPQHF. The CDR3 coding sequence is TGCAGTGCTAGAGATCAGGGGATGCACCAGCCCCAGCATTTT.

This rearrangement joins TRBV9 to TRBJ2-4; D not resolved. CDR3 length: 18 amino acids. V was trimmed by 6 bases and J by 0 bases, leaving 22 bases between them. Germline loops: CDR1 SGDLS, CDR2 YYNGEE. CDR3 protein: CASNVVLATLVAKNIQYF. The CDR3 region has the DNA TGTGCCAGCAACGTGGTCCTCGCCACTTTAGTAGCCAAAAACATTCAGTACTTC.

This clonotype was seen many times. The chain combines TRBV6-5 with TRBJ1-1; weak D call: TRBD1 (6 bases). Between the trimmed V and J ends, which lost 2 bases and 3 bases, there was a span of 7 bases. From germline, CDR1 is MNHEY and CDR2 SVGAGI. CDR3 length equals 13 residues. CDR3 coding DNA: TGTGCCAGCAGTTACGGACAGCACACTGAAGCTTTCTTT. Encoded protein: CASSYGQHTEAFF.

V and J are TRBV3-1 and TRBJ2-7; 10 positions match TRBD1. CDR3 size: 15 residues. The germline CDR1 and CDR2 sequences are LGHDT and YNNKEL (reference sequence). V gave up 5 bases and J gave up 3 bases; unmatched junction bases: 7. The CDR3 sequence is CASSFPGTGVYEQYF. The CDR3, as DNA: TGTGCCAGCAGCTTCCCCGGGACAGGGGTCTACGAGCAGTACTTC.

Comments on this clonotype: A read error is possible here, since a much larger clone lies one base away. This CDR3 is missing its conserved last phenylalanine or tryptophan, likely due to a read error. The rearrangement joins TRBV11-2 to TRBJ2-5; D not resolved. The CDR3 sequence is 18 residues long. From germline, CDR1 is SGHAT and CDR2 FQNNGV. With 1 base removed from V and 4 bases from J, the gap between germline ends came to 22 bases. The CDR3 DNA sequence: TGTGCCAGCAGCTTAGCCGGCCTACGGACGGATCCCCTAGAGACCCAGTACTCC. Translating gives CASSLAGLRTDPLETQYS.